These 4 T cell receptor beta chains were all obtained from the same sample, sequenced in a study of OX40 agonist ivuxolimab in advanced cancers. The protocol was immunoSEQ multiplex PCR, while the TCRdb copy is restricted to in-frame clones and leaves out a portion. The table records 95,000 to 100,000 clones, roughly 80% of them present only once. Sequenced here: CD4+ or CD8+ T cells sorted from blood, sampled in a trial of the OX40 agonist ivuxolimab. These TCRs come from an adult with an advanced solid tumor such as melanoma, head and neck, liver or kidney cancer.

On this clone: One end of the junction is discordant with germline, which a read error may explain. The gene calls are TRBV23-1 and TRBJ2-7, with 8 bases aligning to TRBD1. TRBV23-1 is an ORF for which the function is uncertain. The CDR3 loop spans 14 amino acids. CDR3 region: CASSQGDRRPAENF. The CDR3 DNA reads TGCGCCAGCAGTCAAGGGGACAGGCGTCCCGCCGAAAACTTC.

The rearrangement joins TRBV18 to TRBJ2-7; D remains ambiguous. V was trimmed by 4 bases and J by 3 bases, leaving 16 bases between them. This CDR3 is built from 15 residues. Germline V gene sequence: CDR1 KGHSH, CDR2 LQKENI. The CDR3: CASSRLGNPLYEQYF. CDR3 nucleotide sequence: TGTGCCAGCTCACGCTTGGGAAATCCGCTCTACGAGCAGTACTTC.

J is TRBJ1-1 and V is TRBV11-3, with a possible D match to TRBD1 (5 bases). Looked up from germline, CDR1 is SGHNT and CDR2 is YENEEA. Trimming removed 3 bases from V and 6 bases from J, with 11 bases in between. The CDR3 extends over 13 amino acids. The CDR3 nucleotides read TGTGCCAGCAGCTTCTCAGGGAGGGCTGAAGCTTTCTTT. Translation gives CASSFSGRAEAFF. Full variable domain (remainder filled in from reference TRBV11-3 and TRBJ1-1): EAGVVQSPRYKIIEKKQPVAFWCNPISGHNTLYWYLQNLGQGPELLIRYENEEAVDDSQLPKDRFSAERLKGVDSTLKIQPAELGDSAVYLCASSFSGRAEAFFGQGTRLTVV.

V gene TRBV5-1 combines with J gene TRBJ2-5; D perhaps matches TRBD2 (6 bases). The V end was cut by 0 bases, the J end by 5 bases, with 11 bases between. CDR1 and CDR2 (germline): SGHRS, YFSETQ. The CDR3 consists of 14 residues. This chain's CDR3 is CASSLEQEGETQYF. As DNA, the CDR3 is TGCGCCAGCAGCTTGGAACAGGAGGGGGAGACCCAGTACTTC.